The clone carrying this T cell receptor beta chain appeared a single time. Its matching antigen is unknown. Assay: immunoSEQ multiplex PCR; the TCRdb copy retains only in-frame clones and omits some. Of under 1,900,000 clones listed, 98% to 99% are singletons. The data were taken from a study of shared clonotypes between healthy human individuals. Study details: CD4 naive cells filled three plates per donor, CD4 memory three, CD8 naive two and CD8 memory one.

The CDR3 sequence is 17 residues long. The ends lost 1 base at V and 4 bases at J; junction bases unmatched: 11. CDR1 is SGHDT and CDR2 is YYEEEE in the germline V gene. General study results and limits: Naive subsets generally exceeded memory subsets in estimated richness.

Material for sequencing was naive CD4+ T cells sorted from blood. The subset is: CD45RA+ positively selected. The rearrangement joins TRBV5-6 to TRBJ2-5; the match to TRBD2 covers 9 bases. This TCR derives from a man aged 25 to 45 in good health. CDR3 sequence: CASSLYGAGGPIETQYF. DNA for the CDR3: TGTGCCAGCAGCTTGTATGGGGCGGGAGGGCCGATAGAGACCCAGTACTTC.